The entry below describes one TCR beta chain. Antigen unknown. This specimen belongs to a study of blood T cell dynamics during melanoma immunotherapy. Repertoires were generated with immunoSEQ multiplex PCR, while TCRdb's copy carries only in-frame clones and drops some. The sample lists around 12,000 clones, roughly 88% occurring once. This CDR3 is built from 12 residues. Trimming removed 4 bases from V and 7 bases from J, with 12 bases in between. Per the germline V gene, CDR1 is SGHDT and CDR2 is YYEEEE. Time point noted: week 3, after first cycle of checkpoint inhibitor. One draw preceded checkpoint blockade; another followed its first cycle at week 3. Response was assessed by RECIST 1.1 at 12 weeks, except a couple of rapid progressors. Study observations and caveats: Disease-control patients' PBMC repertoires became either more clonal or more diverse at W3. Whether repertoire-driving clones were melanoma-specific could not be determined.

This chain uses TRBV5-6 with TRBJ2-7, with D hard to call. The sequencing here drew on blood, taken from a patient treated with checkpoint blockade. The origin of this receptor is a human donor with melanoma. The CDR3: CASSPGRREQYF. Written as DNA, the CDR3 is TGTGCCAGCAGCCCCGGTCGCCGGGAGCAGTACTTC.